These T cell receptor beta chains were read from a single sample in a study of T cell responses to AZD1222 COVID-19 vaccine. Using immunoSEQ multiplex PCR, the repertoire was profiled, and TCRdb retains in-frame clones only, with some absent. Of some 130,000 clones listed, approximately 93% are singletons. The input for sequencing was peripheral blood, taken on day 0 of AZD1222 vaccination. The receptors were gathered from an adult in good health. Both conserved end residues are part of each CDR3. A D gene is named only where the DNA matches it firmly. Clone size is given for some rows only: seen once, a few or many times, or a class if the clone is expanded.

>TRBV2|.|TRBJ1-5|.
TGTGCCAGCAGTGAACGGTTAGGGATGAGCAATCAGCCCCAGCATTTT
CASSERLGMSNQPQHF
>TRBV15|TRBD1|TRBJ1-4|.
TGTGCCACCAGCAGCTTCCAAGGACAGGGCTCTGAAAAACTGTTTTTT
CATSSFQGQGSEKLFF
>TRBV5-6|.|TRBJ1-4|.
TGTGCCAGCAGCTTGAATTCGGGCGATGAGGAAAAACTGTTTTTT
CASSLNSGDEEKLFF
>TRBV6-5|TRBD1|TRBJ1-4|.
TGTGCCAGCAGGACCGGGACAGGGGGCGAAAAACTGTTTTTT
CASRTGTGGEKLFF
>TRBV10-3|TRBD1|TRBJ1-4|.
TGTGCCATCAGAGGACAGGGGACTAATGAAAAACTGTTTTTT
CAIRGQGTNEKLFF
>TRBV7-9|.|TRBJ1-2|.
TGTGCCAGCAGCTTCCGGGGAGGCTATGGCTACACCTTC
CASSFRGGYGYTF
>TRBV28|.|TRBJ1-5|.
TGTGCCAGCAGTTCCGGGGCAGGCAATAGCAATCAGCCCCAGCATTTT
CASSSGAGNSNQPQHF
>TRBV19|TRBD1|TRBJ1-1|.
TGTGCCAGTAGTATGAGCAGGGGGCTCGGAACTGAAGCTTTCTTT
CASSMSRGLGTEAFF
>TRBV7-3|TRBD2|TRBJ2-1|.
TGTGCCAGCAGCCTCGGACTAGCAGGCGAGCAGTTCTTC
CASSLGLAGEQFF
>TRBV7-9|.|TRBJ1-2|.
TGTGCCAGCAGCTCCATGACGGCGAAGGATGGCTACACCTTC
CASSSMTAKDGYTF
>TRBV6-1|.|TRBJ1-1|.
TGTGCCAGCAGTGAAGCGGGGGGACCCATGAACACTGAAGCTTTCTTT
CASSEAGGPMNTEAFF
>TRBV29-1|.|TRBJ1-4|.
TGCAGCGTGCGGGACGGCGCAACTAATGAAAAACTGTTTTTT
CSVRDGATNEKLFF
>TRBV5-1|TRBD2|TRBJ2-1|.
TGCGCCAGCAGATACGGACTAGCGCGGGACAATGAGCAGTTCTTC
CASRYGLARDNEQFF
>TRBV2|.|TRBJ1-5|.
TGTGCCAGCAGGTCCGAAGCCCTCGGCAATCAGCCCCAGCATTTT
CASRSEALGNQPQHF
>TRBV14|.|TRBJ2-3|.
TGTGCCAGCAGCCGTGGCACAGATACGCAGTATTTT
CASSRGTDTQYF
>TRBV9|.|TRBJ2-5|.
TGTGCCAGCAGCGTAGAAAACTCGTTCAGGGAGACCCAGTACTTC
CASSVENSFRETQYF
>TRBV2|.|TRBJ2-3|.
TGTGCCAGCAGTACCCGACCTACGGGTACGCAGTATTTT
CASSTRPTGTQYF
>TRBV7-2|TRBD2|TRBJ2-5|.
TGTGCCAGCAGCTTCCTCCCGGGAGGGCCCGAGACCCAGTACTTC
CASSFLPGGPETQYF
>TRBV19|TRBD1|TRBJ1-2|.
TGTGCCAGTAATCCGGGACAGTATTATGGCTACACCTTC
CASNPGQYYGYTF
>TRBV29-1|.|TRBJ2-7|.
TGCAGCGTTGAAGAGACACGGAGCTCCTACGAGCAGTACTTC
CSVEETRSSYEQYF
>TRBV4-1|.|TRBJ2-1|.
TGCGCCAGCAGCCAAAGGCAAGCGGCTATCCCCTACAATGAGCAGTTCTTC
CASSQRQAAIPYNEQFF
>TRBV5-4|TRBD2|TRBJ2-7|.
TGTGCCAGCAGCTTGGGGGCTAGCGGGAATTACGAGCAGTACTTC
CASSLGASGNYEQYF
>TRBV12-3/TRBV12-4|.|TRBJ2-3|.
TGTGCCAGCAGGCCACCGGGCACAGATACGCAGTATTTT
CASRPPGTDTQYF
>TRBV15|.|TRBJ1-5|.
TGTGCCACCAGCAGAGCCCCCCGAAGAGCCCCCAATCAGCCCCAGCATTTT
CATSRAPRRAPNQPQHF
>TRBV20-1|TRBD2|TRBJ2-1|.
TGCAGTGCTAGTGGCGGGAGGGTTGGCAATGAGCAGTTCTTC
CSASGGRVGNEQFF
>TRBV6-6|TRBD2|TRBJ2-7|once
TGTGCCAGCAGTTACGGAACTAGCGGGAGAGGCTACGAGCAGTACTTC
CASSYGTSGRGYEQYF
>TRBV3-1/TRBV3-2|.|TRBJ1-2|.
TGTGCCAGCAGCCAAGATTTGGGCAGGGGTCGATTAGGCTACACCTTC
CASSQDLGRGRLGYTF
>TRBV24-1|TRBD1|TRBJ1-6|.
TGTGCCATGCCGGGACAGGGGGCAATGGAGAATTCACCCCTCCACTTT
CAMPGQGAMENSPLHF
>TRBV19|.|TRBJ2-7|.
TGTGCCAGTAGTATAGATGGGGGCTACGAGCAGTACTTC
CASSIDGGYEQYF
>TRBV29-1|.|TRBJ1-2|once
TGCAGCGTTGAAGAAAGGAGTTACAGTGGAGCCGATGGCTACACCTTC
CSVEERSYSGADGYTF
>TRBV24-1|TRBD1|TRBJ2-7|.
TGTGCCACCAGTGGGACCCTAGACAGGGGGGTTCAGTACTTC
CATSGTLDRGVQYF
>TRBV18|.|TRBJ2-2|.
TGTGCCAGCTCACCACCGCTCCACGCAACCGGGGAGCTGTTTTTT
CASSPPLHATGELFF
>TRBV2|.|TRBJ2-5|.
TGTGCCAGCAGACCAGAGACCCAGTACTTC
CASRPETQYF
>TRBV6-5|.|TRBJ1-1|.
TGTGCCAGCACTCTACTTGGGGACACTGAAGCTTTCTTT
CASTLLGDTEAFF
>TRBV7-9|.|TRBJ2-3|.
TGTGCCAGCGGCAGACCTGAGGGCGCAGATACGCAGTATTTT
CASGRPEGADTQYF
>TRBV25-1|.|TRBJ2-3|.
TGTGCCAGCAACCCGGGCCTGGGGACTGATACGCAGTATTTT
CASNPGLGTDTQYF
>TRBV27|.|TRBJ1-1|.
TGTGCCAGCAGTTTGCAGCGGCCGAACACTGAAGCTTTCTTT
CASSLQRPNTEAFF
>TRBV6-5|.|TRBJ1-5|.
TGTGCCAGCAGTTACAGCGGGAATAGCAATCAGCCCCAGCATTTT
CASSYSGNSNQPQHF